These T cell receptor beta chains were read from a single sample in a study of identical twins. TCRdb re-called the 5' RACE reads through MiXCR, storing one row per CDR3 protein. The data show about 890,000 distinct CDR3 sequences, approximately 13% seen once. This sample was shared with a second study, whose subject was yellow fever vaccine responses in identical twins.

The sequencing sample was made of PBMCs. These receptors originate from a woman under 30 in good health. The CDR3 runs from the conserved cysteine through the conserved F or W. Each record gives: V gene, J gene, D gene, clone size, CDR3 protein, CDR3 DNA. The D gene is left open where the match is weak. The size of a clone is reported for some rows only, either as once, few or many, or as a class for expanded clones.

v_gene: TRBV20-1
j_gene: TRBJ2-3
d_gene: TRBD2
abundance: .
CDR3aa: CSARKTSGRAGTQYF
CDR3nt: TGCAGTGCTCGCAAGACTAGCGGGAGGGCCGGTACGCAGTATTTT

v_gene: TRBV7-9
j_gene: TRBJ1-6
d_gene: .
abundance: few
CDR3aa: CASILVGGGDISSPLHF
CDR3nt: TGTGCCAGCATCTTAGTTGGTGGTGGGGATATCAGTTCACCCCTCCACTTT

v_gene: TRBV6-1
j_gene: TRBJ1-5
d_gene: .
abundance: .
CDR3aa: CASSPSGAGGQPQHF
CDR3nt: TGTGCCAGCAGTCCGAGCGGGGCGGGGGGTCAGCCCCAGCATTTT

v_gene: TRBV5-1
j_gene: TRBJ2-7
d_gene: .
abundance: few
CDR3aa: CASSLELGSGYEQYF
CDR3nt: TGCGCCAGCAGCTTGGAGCTCGGGAGTGGGTACGAGCAGTACTTC

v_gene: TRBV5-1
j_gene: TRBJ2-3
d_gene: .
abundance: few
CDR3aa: CASRGEVARISTDTQYF
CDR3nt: TGCGCCAGCAGGGGCGAGGTGGCAAGGATTAGCACAGATACGCAGTATTTT

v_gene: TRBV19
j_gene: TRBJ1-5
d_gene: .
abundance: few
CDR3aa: CASSQTGTFNQPQHF
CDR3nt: TGTGCCAGTAGCCAAACCGGGACCTTCAATCAGCCCCAGCATTTT

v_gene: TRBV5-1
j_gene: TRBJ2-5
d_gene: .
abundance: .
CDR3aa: CASSLSLVAEETQYF
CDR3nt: TGCGCCAGCAGCTTGAGTTTGGTCGCGGAAGAGACCCAGTACTTC

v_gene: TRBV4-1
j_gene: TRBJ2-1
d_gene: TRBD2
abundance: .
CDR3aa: CASSQAPPSGRGYHEQFF
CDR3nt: TGCGCCAGCAGCCAAGCTCCGCCTAGCGGGAGGGGTTATCATGAGCAGTTCTTC

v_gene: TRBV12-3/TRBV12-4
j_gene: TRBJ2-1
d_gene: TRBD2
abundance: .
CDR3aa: CASRNIAGGPSEQFF
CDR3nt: TGTGCCAGCAGAAATATAGCGGGAGGGCCCAGTGAGCAGTTCTTC

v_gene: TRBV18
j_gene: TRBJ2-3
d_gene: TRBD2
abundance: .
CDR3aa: CASSPRRAGVDADTQYF
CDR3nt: TGTGCCAGCTCACCAAGGCGTGCGGGAGTTGATGCAGATACGCAGTATTTT

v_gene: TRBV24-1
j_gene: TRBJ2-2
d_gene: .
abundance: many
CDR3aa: CATSDFFRGTGELFF
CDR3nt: TGTGCCACCAGTGATTTCTTCAGGGGCACCGGGGAGCTGTTTTTT

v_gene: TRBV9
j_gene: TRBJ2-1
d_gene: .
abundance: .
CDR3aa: CASSVGPTGTNEQFF
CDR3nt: TGTGCCAGCAGCGTAGGGCCTACAGGGACGAATGAGCAGTTCTTC

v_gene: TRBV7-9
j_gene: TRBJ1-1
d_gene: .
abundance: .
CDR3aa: CASRQNRETEAFF
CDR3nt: TGTGCCAGCAGGCAGAACAGGGAGACTGAAGCTTTCTTT

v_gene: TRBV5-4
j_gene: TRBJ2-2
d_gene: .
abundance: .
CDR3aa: CAISLGQICGELFF
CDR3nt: TGTGCCATCAGCCTGGGGCAAATCTGCGGGGAGCTGTTTTTT

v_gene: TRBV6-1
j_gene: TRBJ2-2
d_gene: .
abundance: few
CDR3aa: CASSPHRDTGELFF
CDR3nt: TGTGCCAGCAGTCCACACCGGGACACCGGGGAGCTGTTTTTT

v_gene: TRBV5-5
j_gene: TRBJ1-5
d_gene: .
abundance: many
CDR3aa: CASSLLWGNQPQHF
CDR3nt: TGTGCCAGCAGCTTGCTCTGGGGCAATCAGCCCCAGCATTTT

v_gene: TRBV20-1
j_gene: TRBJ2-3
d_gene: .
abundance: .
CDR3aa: CSATTRTDTQYF
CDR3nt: TGCAGTGCGACTACTAGAACAGATACGCAGTATTTT

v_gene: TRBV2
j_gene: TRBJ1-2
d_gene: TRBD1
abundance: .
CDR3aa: CASGTGGAGLGYTF
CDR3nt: TGTGCCAGCGGGACAGGGGGCGCAGGTTTAGGCTACACCTTC

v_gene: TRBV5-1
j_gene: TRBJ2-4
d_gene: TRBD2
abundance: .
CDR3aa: CASSFGLAGNIQYF
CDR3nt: TGCGCCAGCAGTTTCGGACTAGCAGGGAACATTCAGTACTTC

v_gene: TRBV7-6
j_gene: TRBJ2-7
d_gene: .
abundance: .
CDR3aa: CASSLGPPFKPSSYEQYF
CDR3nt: TGTGCCAGCAGCTTAGGTCCCCCCTTCAAACCGAGCTCCTACGAGCAGTACTTC

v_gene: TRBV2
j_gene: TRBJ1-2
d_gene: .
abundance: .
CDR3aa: CASSEPSIENYGYTF
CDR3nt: TGTGCCAGCAGTGAACCCAGTATTGAAAACTATGGCTACACCTTC

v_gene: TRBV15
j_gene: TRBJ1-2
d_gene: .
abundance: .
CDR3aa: CATSRDPGQHYGYSF
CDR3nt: TGTGCCACCAGCAGAGATCCCGGACAGCACTATGGCTACTCCTTC

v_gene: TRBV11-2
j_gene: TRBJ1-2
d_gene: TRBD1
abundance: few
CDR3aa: CASSSPRNDRGKGYTF
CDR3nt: TGTGCCAGCAGCTCACCCAGAAACGACAGGGGAAAGGGCTACACCTTC

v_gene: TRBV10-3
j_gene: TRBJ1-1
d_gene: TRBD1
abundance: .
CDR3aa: CAIGKQGVGNTEAFF
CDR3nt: TGTGCCATCGGAAAACAGGGGGTGGGGAACACTGAAGCTTTCTTT

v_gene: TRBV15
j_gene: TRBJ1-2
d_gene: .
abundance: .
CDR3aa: CATSRADGTDYGYTF
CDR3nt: TGTGCCACCAGCAGAGCTGACGGGACGGACTATGGCTACACCTTC

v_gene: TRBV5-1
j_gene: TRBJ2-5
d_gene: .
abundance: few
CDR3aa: CASSTNRDVAGTQYF
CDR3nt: TGCGCCAGCAGCACCAACCGGGACGTCGCTGGGACCCAGTACTTC

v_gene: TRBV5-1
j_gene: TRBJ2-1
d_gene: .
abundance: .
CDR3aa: CASSLGSSALRAEQFF
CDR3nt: TGCGCCAGCAGCTTGGGGTCTAGCGCCCTGAGGGCTGAGCAGTTCTTC

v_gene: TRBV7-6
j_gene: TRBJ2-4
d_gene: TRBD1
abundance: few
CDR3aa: CASSLIPGQGGNIQYF
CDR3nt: TGTGCCAGCAGCTTAATTCCAGGACAGGGTGGAAACATTCAGTACTTC

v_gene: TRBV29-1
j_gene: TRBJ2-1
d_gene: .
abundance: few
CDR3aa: CSGRSGFSYNEQFF
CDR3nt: TGCAGCGGACGTAGCGGCTTCTCCTACAATGAGCAGTTCTTC

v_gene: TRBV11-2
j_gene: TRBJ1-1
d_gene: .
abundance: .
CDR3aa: CASSSIKGIGTEAFF
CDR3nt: TGTGCCAGCAGCTCCATAAAGGGGATTGGCACTGAAGCTTTCTTT

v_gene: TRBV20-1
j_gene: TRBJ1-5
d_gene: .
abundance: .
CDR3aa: CSAREGPTVGQPQHF
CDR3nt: TGCAGTGCTAGAGAAGGGCCGACGGTCGGGCAGCCCCAGCATTTT

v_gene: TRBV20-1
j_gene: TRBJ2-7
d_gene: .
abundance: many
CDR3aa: CSARPGLTYEQYF
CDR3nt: TGCAGTGCTAGACCGGGACTTACCTACGAGCAGTACTTC

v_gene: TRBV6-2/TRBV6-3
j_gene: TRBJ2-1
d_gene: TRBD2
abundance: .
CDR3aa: CASIPGLAGGRDEQFF
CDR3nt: TGTGCCAGCATCCCGGGACTAGCGGGAGGGAGGGATGAGCAGTTCTTC

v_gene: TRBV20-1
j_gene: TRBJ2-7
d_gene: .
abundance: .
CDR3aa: CSASAVYEQYF
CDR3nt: TGCAGTGCCAGCGCTGTCTACGAGCAGTACTTC

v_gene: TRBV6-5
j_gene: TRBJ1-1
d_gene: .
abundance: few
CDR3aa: CASSLIRGEDTEAFF
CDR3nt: TGTGCCAGCAGTTTAATCAGGGGTGAGGACACTGAAGCTTTCTTT

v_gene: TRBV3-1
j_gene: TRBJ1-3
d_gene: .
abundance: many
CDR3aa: CASSQEGAGNTIYF
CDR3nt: TGTGCCAGCAGCCAAGAAGGGGCTGGAAACACCATATATTTT

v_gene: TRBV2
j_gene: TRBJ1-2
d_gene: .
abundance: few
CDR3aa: CASGPGEYGYTF
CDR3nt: TGTGCCAGCGGACCGGGGGAGTATGGCTACACCTTC

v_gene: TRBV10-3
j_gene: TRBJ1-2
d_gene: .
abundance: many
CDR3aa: CAISDRANYGYTF
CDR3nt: TGTGCCATCAGTGACAGGGCTAACTATGGCTACACCTTC

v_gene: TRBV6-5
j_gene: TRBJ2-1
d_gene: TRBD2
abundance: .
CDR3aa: CASSYPQRGIINEQFF
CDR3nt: TGTGCCAGCAGTTACCCCCAGCGGGGGATTATCAATGAGCAGTTCTTC

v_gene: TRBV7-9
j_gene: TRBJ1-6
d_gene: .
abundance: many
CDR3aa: CASSSRDTSPLHF
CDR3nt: TGTGCCAGCAGCTCCCGGGACACTTCACCCCTCCACTTT

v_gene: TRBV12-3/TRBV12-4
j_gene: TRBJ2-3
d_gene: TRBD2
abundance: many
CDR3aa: CASSPRLAFSDTQYF
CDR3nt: TGTGCCAGCAGCCCCAGACTAGCCTTCTCAGATACGCAGTATTTT

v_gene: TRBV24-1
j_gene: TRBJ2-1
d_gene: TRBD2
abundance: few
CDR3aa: CATSTSGSYNEQFF
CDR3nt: TGTGCCACCTCTACTAGCGGCTCCTACAATGAGCAGTTCTTC

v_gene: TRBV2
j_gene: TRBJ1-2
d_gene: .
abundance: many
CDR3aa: CASSESNGSYGYTF
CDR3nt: TGTGCCAGCAGTGAATCGAATGGGTCCTATGGCTACACCTTC

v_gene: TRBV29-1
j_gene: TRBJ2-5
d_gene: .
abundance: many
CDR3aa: CSVGGGETQYF
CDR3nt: TGCAGCGTTGGGGGAGGAGAGACCCAGTACTTC

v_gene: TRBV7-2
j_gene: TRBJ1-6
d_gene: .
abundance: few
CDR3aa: CASSLFSGINSPLHF
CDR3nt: TGTGCCAGCAGCTTATTTTCGGGGATTAACTCACCCCTCCACTTT

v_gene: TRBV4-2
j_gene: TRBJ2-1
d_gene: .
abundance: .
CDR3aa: CASSQDDLDNEQFF
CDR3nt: TGTGCCAGCAGCCAAGATGATCTGGACAATGAGCAGTTCTTC

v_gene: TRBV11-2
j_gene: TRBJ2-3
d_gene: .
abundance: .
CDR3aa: CASSLYVADTQYF
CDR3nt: TGTGCCAGCAGCTTATATGTGGCAGATACGCAGTATTTT

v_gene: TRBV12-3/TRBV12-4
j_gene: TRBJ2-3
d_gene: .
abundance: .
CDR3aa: CASNRRDRGTDTQYF
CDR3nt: TGTGCCAGCAATCGCCGGGACCGGGGCACAGATACGCAGTATTTT

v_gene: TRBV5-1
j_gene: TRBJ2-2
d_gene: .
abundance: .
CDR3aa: CASSLTARTGELFF
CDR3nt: TGCGCCAGCAGCTTGACAGCCCGCACCGGGGAGCTGTTTTTT